This record concerns one TCR beta chain sequence. This specimen comes from a study of cytomegalovirus exposure and HLA in healthy donors. Across the study: Unique TCR beta sequences numbering approximately 120 million came from around 180 million T cells in an earlier analysis.

CDR1 ENHRY and CDR2 SYGVKD come from the germline V gene. V was pared by 7 bases and J by 5 bases, with 3 bases of the junction left unmatched. The CDR3 is 13 amino acids. It was with 60 Vbeta and 13 Jbeta primers that the PCR ran. Sequencing was performed with immunoSEQ multiplex PCR; in TCRdb, only in-frame clones are kept and a portion is missing. This sample's table reports more than 90,000 clones. The clonotype comes from a man younger than 45 in good health and CMV-seronegative. The sequencing sample was made of PBMCs. The chain is built from TRBV10-3 and TRBJ2-7; 12 nucleotides line up with TRBD1. CDR3 sequence reads: CAIKGTGGDEQYF. The DNA of the CDR3 is TGTGCCATCAAAGGGACAGGGGGCGACGAGCAGTACTTC.